This T cell receptor (beta chain) was retrieved from a study of T cell repertoires in ileal Crohn's disease. Study-wide context: Biopsies of inflamed ileum from the surgical specimen form M0 samples.

Sequenced by immunoSEQ multiplex PCR; TCRdb stores in-frame clones only, minus some. The data contain about 6,600 clones, approximately 83% of them singletons. Time point meaning: inflamed ileum from the surgical specimen. Eligibility required adulthood, ileal or ileocolonic Crohn's disease and indicated ileocolonic resection. The TCR originated in an adult with Crohn's disease. Sequencing was carried out using ileal tissue.

CDR3 sequence reads: CASSFRGSGYTF. Here the CDR3 DNA reads TGTGCCAGCAGCTTTAGGGGCTCTGGCTACACCTTC. This chain uses TRBV11-2 with TRBJ1-2; tentatively, D is TRBD1 (5 bases). The CDR3 consists of 12 residues. V gave up 3 bases and J gave up 7 bases, with 9 bases separating them. The germline CDR1 and CDR2 sequences are SGHAT and FQNNGV.